This TCR beta chain was identified during a study of cytomegalovirus exposure and HLA in healthy donors. On the study more broadly: Drawn from HLA-typed donors, tens of millions of unique TCRs were held in an early data release. The study's findings and limits: Equally common other TCR beta chains were less clonally expanded than HLA-associated ones, a later analysis found. Another analysis was done later, and it associated roughly 15,000 TCR beta sequences with HLA alleles at 0.05 false discovery rate.

In regard to this clone: As yet, its antigen is unknown.

Healthy bone marrow donors made up the cohort. PCR employed 60 Vbeta and 13 Jbeta primers. Repertoires were generated with immunoSEQ multiplex PCR, while TCRdb's copy carries only in-frame clones and drops some. The data show approximately 120,000 clones, around 77% seen once. The CDR3 is made up of 12 amino acids. Germline-derived CDR1 and CDR2 are GTSNPN and SVGIG (reference sequence). With 3 bases clipped from V and 3 bases from J, the junction kept 1 base outside the gene matches. The source material was PBMCs. This chain joins TRBV30 and TRBJ2-7, with TRBD2 identical over 8 bases. The source is a middle-aged woman in good health and CMV-seropositive. CDR3 sequence: CAWRAGVYEQYF. Written as DNA, the CDR3 is TGTGCCTGGAGAGCGGGAGTCTACGAGCAGTACTTC.